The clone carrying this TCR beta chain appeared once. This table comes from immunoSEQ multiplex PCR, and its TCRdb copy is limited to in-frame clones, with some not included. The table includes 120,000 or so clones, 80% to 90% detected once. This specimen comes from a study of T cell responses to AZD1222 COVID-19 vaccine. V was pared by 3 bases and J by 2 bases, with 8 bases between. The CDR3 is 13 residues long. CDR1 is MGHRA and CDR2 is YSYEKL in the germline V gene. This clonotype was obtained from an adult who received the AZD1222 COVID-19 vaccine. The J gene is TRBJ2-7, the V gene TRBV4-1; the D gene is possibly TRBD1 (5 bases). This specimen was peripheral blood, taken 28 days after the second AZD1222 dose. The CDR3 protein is CASSHDSPYEQYF. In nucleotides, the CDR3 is TGCGCCAGCAGCCACGACAGTCCCTACGAGCAGTACTTC.